This T cell receptor (beta chain) was obtained from a study of T cell clonality in common variable immunodeficiency. General study findings and limits: CVID subjects showed higher TCRbeta clonality than healthy controls. What drives increased CVID clonality needs T cell subpopulation sequencing.

CVID and control samples used equivalent genomic DNA input. Using immunoSEQ multiplex PCR, the repertoire was profiled, and TCRdb retains in-frame clones only, with some absent. The sample was found to contain 45,000 to 55,000 clones, and every one recurs. Donors gave roughly 4.5 to 9 ml heparinized peripheral whole blood. Germline V lookup: CDR1 PRHDT, CDR2 FYEKMQ (reference sequence). The V and J ends lost 1 base and 8 bases respectively, with 15 bases between them. CDR3 length: 15 residues. This clone was observed many times. Its antigen is as yet unknown. With the read ending 3 residues before the CDR3 end, the germline J gene is used to fill in that end.

The clonotype was recovered from a person between 18 and 75 years old in good health. Material for sequencing was peripheral blood mononuclear cells. The chain combines TRBV13 with TRBJ2-1; D is perhaps TRBD2 (5 bases). The sequenced part of the CDR3 DNA is TGTGCCAGCAGCTTAGCACTAGGCAGCAGCTATGAG. This gives the protein CASSLALGSSYE. The entire CDR3 sequence reads CASSLALGSSYEQFF.